This T cell receptor (beta chain) is drawn from a study of blood T cell repertoires in COVID-19. The wider study: Sites in the United States, Italy and Spain provided acute and convalescent COVID-19 samples. PBMCs, B-cell-depleted T cells, or T cells were the source of the cDNA or gDNA that made up the material.

Per the germline V gene, CDR1 is SGHRS and CDR2 is YFSETQ. The CDR3 covers 14 residues. V was clipped by 3 bases and J by 4 bases, with 11 bases between them. Authors' processing steps: Amplification of reference gene primers provided the estimated nucleated cell counts. Only in-frame clones appear in the TCRdb table, and some are missing; sequencing was by immunoSEQ multiplex PCR. V and J calls and clone size are given by that table; D and trimming were obtained from the DNA. The sample lists some 100,000 clones, approximately 92% occurring once. Sample: peripheral blood. The TCR originated in a man in his 70s with acute or convalescent COVID-19. The genes are TRBV5-1 and TRBJ2-1, with D perhaps matching TRBD2 (6 bases). CDR3 sequence (DNA): TGCGCCAGCAGCTCTCCGGGACTGTACAATGAGCAGTTCTTC. It is translated as CASSSPGLYNEQFF.